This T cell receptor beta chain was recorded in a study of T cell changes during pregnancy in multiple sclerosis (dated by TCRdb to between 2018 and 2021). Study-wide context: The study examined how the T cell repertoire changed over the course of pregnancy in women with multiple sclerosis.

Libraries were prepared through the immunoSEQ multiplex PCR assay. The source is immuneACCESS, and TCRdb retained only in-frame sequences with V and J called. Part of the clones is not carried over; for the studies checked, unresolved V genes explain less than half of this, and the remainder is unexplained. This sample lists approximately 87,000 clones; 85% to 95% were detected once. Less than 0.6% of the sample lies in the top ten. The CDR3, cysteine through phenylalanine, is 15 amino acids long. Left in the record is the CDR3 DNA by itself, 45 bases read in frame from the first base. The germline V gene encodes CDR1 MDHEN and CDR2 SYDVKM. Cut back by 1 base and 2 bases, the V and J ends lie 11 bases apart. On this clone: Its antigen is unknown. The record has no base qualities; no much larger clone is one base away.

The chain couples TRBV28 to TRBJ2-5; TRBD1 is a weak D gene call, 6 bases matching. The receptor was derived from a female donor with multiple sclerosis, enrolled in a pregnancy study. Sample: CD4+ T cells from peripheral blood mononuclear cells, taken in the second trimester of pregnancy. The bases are TGTGCCAGCAGTTTATCTCCCGACAGGCAAGAGACCCAGTACTTC. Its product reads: CASSLSPDRQETQYF.